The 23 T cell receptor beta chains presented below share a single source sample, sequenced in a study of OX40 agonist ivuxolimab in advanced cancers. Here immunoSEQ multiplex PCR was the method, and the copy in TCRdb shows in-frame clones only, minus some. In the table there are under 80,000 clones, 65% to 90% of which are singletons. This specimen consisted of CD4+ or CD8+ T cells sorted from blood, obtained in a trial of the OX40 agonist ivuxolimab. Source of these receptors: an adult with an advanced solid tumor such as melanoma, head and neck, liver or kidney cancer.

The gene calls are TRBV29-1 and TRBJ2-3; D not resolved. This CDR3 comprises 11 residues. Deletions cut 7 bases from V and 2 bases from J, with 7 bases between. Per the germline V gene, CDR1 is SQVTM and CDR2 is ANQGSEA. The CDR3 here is CSGRTTDTQYF. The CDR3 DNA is TGCAGCGGACGTACCACAGATACGCAGTATTTT.

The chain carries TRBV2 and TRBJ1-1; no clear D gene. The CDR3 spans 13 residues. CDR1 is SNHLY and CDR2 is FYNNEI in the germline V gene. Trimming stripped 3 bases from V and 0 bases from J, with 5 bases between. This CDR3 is CASSDMLNTEAFF. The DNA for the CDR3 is TGTGCCAGCAGTGATATGTTGAACACTGAAGCTTTCTTT.

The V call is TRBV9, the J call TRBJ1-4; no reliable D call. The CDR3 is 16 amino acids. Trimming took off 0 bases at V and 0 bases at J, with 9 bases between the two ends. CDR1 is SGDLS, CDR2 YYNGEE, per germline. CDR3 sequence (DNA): TGTGCCAGCAGCGTAGGAGTAAACCCAACTAATGAAAAACTGTTTTTT. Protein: CASSVGVNPTNEKLFF. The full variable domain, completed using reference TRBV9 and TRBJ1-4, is DSGVTQTPKHLITATGQRVTLRCSPRSGDLSVYWYQQSLDQGLQFLIQYYNGEERAKGNILERFSAQQFPDLHSELNLSSLELGDSALYFCASSVGVNPTNEKLFFGSGTQLSVL.

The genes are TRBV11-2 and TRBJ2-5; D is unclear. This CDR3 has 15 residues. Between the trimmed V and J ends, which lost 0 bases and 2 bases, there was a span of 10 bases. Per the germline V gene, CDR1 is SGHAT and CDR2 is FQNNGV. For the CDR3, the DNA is TGTGCCAGCAGCTTAGAACTGGGAATACAAGAGACCCAGTACTTC. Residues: CASSLELGIQETQYF.

The CDR3 DNA is TGTGCCAGCAGTCCAGACAGGCGGAATGGCTACACCTTC. Its protein is CASSPDRRNGYTF. The chain combines TRBV16 with TRBJ1-2; maybe TRBD1 (6 bases). The CDR3 totals 13 residues. Trimming removed 6 bases from V and 6 bases from J, with 14 bases in between. Looked up from germline, CDR1 is KGHSY and CDR2 is FQNENV.

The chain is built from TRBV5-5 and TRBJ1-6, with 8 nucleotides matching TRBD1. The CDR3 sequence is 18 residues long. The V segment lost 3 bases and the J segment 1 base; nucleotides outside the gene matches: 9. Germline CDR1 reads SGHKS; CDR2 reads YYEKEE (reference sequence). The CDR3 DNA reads TGTGCCAGCAGCTCCCAGGGGGCGATTACTTCCTATAATTCACCCCTCCACTTT. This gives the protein CASSSQGAITSYNSPLHF.

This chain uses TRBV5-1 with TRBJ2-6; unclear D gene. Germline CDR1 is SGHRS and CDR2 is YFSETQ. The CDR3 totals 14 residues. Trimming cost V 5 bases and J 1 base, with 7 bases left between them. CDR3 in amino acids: CASSGLSGANVLTF. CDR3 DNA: TGCGCCAGCAGTGGGCTTTCTGGGGCCAACGTCCTGACTTTC.

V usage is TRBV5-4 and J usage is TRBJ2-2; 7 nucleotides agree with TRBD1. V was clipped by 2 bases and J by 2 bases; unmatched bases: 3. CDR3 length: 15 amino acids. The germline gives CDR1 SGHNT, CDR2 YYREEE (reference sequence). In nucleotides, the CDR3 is TGTGCCAGCAGCTTACAGGGGTTAAACACCGGGGAGCTGTTTTTT. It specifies CASSLQGLNTGELFF.

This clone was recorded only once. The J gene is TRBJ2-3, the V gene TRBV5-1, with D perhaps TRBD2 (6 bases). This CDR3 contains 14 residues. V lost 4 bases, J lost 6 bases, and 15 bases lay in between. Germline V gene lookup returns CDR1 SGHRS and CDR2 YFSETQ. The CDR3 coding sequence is TGCGCCAGCAGCCCCGGGACCAGCGGGGATACGCAGTATTTT. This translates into CASSPGTSGDTQYF.

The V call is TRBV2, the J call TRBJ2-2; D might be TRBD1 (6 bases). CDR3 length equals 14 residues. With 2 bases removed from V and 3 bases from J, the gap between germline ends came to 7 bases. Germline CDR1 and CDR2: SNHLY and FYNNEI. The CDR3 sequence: CASSEQGHTGELFF. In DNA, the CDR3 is TGTGCCAGCAGTGAACAGGGGCACACCGGGGAGCTGTTTTTT. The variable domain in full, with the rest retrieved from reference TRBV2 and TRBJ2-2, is EPEVTQTPSHQVTQMGQEVILRCVPISNHLYFYWYRQILGQKVEFLVSFYNNEISEKSEIFDDQFSVERPDGSNFTLKIRSTKLEDSAMYFCASSEQGHTGELFFGEGSRLTVL.

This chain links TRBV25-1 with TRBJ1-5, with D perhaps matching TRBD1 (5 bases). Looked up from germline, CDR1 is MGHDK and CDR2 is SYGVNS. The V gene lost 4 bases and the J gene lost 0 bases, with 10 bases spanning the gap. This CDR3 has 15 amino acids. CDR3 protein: CASSAAGPSNQPQHF. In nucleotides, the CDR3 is TGTGCCAGCAGTGCGGCAGGGCCTAGCAATCAGCCCCAGCATTTT.

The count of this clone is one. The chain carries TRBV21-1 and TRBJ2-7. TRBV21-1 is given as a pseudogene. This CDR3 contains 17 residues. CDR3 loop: CASSRRLPGQPKDEQYF. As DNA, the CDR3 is TGTGCCAGCAGCCGAAGGTTACCGGGCCAACCTAAGGACGAGCAGTACTTC.

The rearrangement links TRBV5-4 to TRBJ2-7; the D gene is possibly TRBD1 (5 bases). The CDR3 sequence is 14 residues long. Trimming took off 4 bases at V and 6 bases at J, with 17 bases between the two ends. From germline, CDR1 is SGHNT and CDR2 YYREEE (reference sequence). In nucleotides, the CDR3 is TGTGCCAGCAGCCAGACAGCCCAGGGTGGCGAGCAGTACTTC. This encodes CASSQTAQGGEQYF.

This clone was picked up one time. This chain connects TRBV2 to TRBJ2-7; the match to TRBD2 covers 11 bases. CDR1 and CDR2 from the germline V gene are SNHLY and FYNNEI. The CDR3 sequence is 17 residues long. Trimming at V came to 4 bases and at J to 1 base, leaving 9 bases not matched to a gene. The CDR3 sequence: CASSVSISSGRSYEQYF. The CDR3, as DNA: TGTGCCAGCAGTGTATCGATTTCTAGCGGGAGGTCCTACGAGCAGTACTTC.

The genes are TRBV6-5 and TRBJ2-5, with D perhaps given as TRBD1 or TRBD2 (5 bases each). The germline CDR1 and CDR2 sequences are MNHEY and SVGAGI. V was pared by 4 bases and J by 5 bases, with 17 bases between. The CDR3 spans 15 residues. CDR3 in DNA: TGTGCCAGCAGTTGGGACGCGGGTTTTGGGGAGACCCAGTACTTC. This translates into CASSWDAGFGETQYF.

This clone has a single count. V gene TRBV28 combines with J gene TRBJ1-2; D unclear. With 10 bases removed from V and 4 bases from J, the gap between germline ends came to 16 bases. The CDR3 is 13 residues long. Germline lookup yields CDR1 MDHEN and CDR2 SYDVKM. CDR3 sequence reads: CATSGGMGYGYTF. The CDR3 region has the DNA TGTGCCACCTCGGGAGGGATGGGCTATGGCTACACCTTC.

The CDR3 loop reads CASSASDSGGARSRETQYF. CDR3 nucleotides: TGTGCCAGCAGTGCCTCGGATAGCGGGGGGGCCAGGAGTAGAGAGACCCAGTACTTC. The chain has TRBV2 and TRBJ2-5; 11 positions agree with TRBD2. The V segment lost 4 bases and the J segment 4 bases; nucleotides outside the gene matches: 17. This CDR3 comprises 19 residues. CDR1 is SNHLY and CDR2 is FYNNEI in the germline V gene. Full variable domain (missing parts from reference TRBV2 and TRBJ2-5): EPEVTQTPSHQVTQMGQEVILRCVPISNHLYFYWYRQILGQKVEFLVSFYNNEISEKSEIFDDQFSVERPDGSNFTLKIRSTKLEDSAMYFCASSASDSGGARSRETQYFGPGTRLLVL.

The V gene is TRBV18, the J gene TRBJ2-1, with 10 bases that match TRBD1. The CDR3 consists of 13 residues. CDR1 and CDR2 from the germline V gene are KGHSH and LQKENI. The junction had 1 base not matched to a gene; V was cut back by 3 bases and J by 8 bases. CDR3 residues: CASSPGTGDEQFF. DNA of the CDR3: TGTGCCAGCTCACCTGGGACAGGGGATGAGCAGTTCTTC.

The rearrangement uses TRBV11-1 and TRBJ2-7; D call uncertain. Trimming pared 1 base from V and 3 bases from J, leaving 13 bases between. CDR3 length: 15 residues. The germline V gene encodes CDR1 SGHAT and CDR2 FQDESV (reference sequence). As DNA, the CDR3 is TGTGCCAGCAGCTTAGACTTGGGCAGATTCTACGAGCAGTACTTC. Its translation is CASSLDLGRFYEQYF.

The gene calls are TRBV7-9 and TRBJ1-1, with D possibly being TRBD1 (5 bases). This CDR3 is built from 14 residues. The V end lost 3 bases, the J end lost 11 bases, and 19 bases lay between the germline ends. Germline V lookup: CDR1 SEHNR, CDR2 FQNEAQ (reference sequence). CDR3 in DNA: TGTGCCAGCAGCTTCGCTCCAGGGAAAGTTCCGGCTTTCTTT. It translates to CASSFAPGKVPAFF.

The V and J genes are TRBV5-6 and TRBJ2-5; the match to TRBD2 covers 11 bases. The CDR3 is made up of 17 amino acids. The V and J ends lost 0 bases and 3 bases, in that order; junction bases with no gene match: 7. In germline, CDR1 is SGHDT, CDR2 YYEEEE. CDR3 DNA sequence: TGTGCCAGCAGCTTGGCCTCGTCTAGCGGGGGGAAAGAGACCCAGTACTTC. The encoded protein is CASSLASSSGGKETQYF.

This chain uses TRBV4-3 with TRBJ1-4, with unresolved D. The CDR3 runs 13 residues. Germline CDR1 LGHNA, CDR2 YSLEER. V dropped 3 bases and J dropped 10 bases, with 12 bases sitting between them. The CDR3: CASSQETSGKLFF. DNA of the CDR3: TGCGCCAGCAGCCAGGAAACCTCGGGAAAACTGTTTTTT.

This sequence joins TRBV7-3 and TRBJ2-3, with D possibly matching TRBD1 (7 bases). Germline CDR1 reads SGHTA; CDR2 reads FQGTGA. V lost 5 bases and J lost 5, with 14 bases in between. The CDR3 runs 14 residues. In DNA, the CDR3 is TGTGCCAGCAGCCCGGACAGGCGGGGAGATACGCAGTATTTT. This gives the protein CASSPDRRGDTQYF.